A single sample gave rise to the 5 T cell receptor beta chains below, sequenced in a study of Graves' ophthalmopathy and Graves' hyperthyroidism. Amplified material comprised TCR beta CDR3 regions derived from RNA transcripts. Investigators did first-round RT-PCR with HTBI primers, then second-round multiplex PCR. TCRdb re-derived calls from the multiplex PCR reads in MiXCR, one entry per CDR3 protein. This repertoire shows about 550,000 distinct CDR3 sequences, just under 40% found once; its top ten account for 3.5% to 4.5%. The specimen was peripheral blood or thyroid tissue (not recorded which). These TCRs come from an adult man with Graves' hyperthyroidism.

V gene TRBV2 combines with J gene TRBJ1-5, with D perhaps matching TRBD1 (5 bases). This CDR3 spans 14 amino acids. Between the trimmed V and J ends, which lost 6 bases and 6 bases, there was a span of 15 bases. CDR1 is SNHLY and CDR2 is FYNNEI in the germline V gene. CDR3 loop: CASREGGASQPQHF. The CDR3 nucleotides read TGTGCCAGCAGAGAGGGAGGGGCCAGTCAGCCCCAGCATTTT.

Notes on this clonotype: A read error may produce the germline difference seen at one junction end. This rearrangement joins TRBV10-3 to TRBJ2-5; D is tentatively TRBD1 or TRBD2 (5 bases each). Germline values: CDR1 ENHRY, CDR2 SYGVKD. CDR3 length: 15 amino acids. DNA for the CDR3: TGTGCCATCAGTGAGTCGAATGGTTTAGGGGAGACCCAGTGCTTC. This gives the protein CAISESNGLGETQCF.

This clonotype is a singleton in its sample. The chain joins TRBV5-1 to TRBJ2-7; 9 bases are shared with TRBD1. The J call is doubtful: the DNA matches TRBJ2-1 better. There are 14 residues in the CDR3. The germline V gene encodes CDR1 SGHRS and CDR2 YFSETQ. The CDR3 DNA reads TGCGCCAGCAGCGTGGACAGGGGTTTTAATGAGCAGTTCTTC. Protein: CASSVDRGFNEQFF.

The rearrangement uses TRBV9 and TRBJ1-5; D is undetermined. Trimming pared 4 bases from V and 0 bases from J, leaving 14 bases between. CDR1 is SGDLS, CDR2 YYNGEE, per germline. CDR3 length: 16 amino acids. The CDR3 spells CASSQSGGNSNQPQHF. The CDR3 bases are TGTGCCAGCAGCCAATCGGGAGGTAATAGCAATCAGCCCCAGCATTTT.

In regard to this clonotype: An end of the junction does not agree with germline; a read error may underlie this. The rearrangement joins TRBV10-1 to TRBJ2-7; 8 bases agree with TRBD1. The length of the CDR3 is 16 residues. Germline CDR1 and CDR2: WNHNN and SYGVQD (reference sequence). The CDR3 DNA sequence: TGTGCCAGCTCACTCGAGGTGTGGACAGGGCCGTACGAGCAGTACTTC. Residues: CASSLEVWTGPYEQYF.